A single sample gave rise to the 32 T cell receptor beta chains below, sequenced in a study of OX40 agonist ivuxolimab in advanced cancers. Clones were sequenced by immunoSEQ multiplex PCR, and TCRdb holds only the in-frame ones, with some missing. The repertoire holds roughly 49,000 clones, with 81% as singletons. Material: CD4+ or CD8+ T cells sorted from blood, obtained in a trial of the OX40 agonist ivuxolimab. The source is an adult with an advanced solid tumor such as melanoma, head and neck, liver or kidney cancer.

The chain joins TRBV7-9 to TRBJ2-5, with D perhaps TRBD2 (5 bases). The length of the CDR3 is 11 residues. Trimming pared 5 bases from V and 5 bases from J, leaving 6 bases between. CDR1 SEHNR and CDR2 FQNEAQ come from the germline V gene (reference sequence). The CDR3 reads CASSQRETQYF. The CDR3 DNA sequence: TGTGCCAGCAGCCAGCGGGAGACCCAGTACTTC.

The chain links TRBV5-1 to TRBJ1-1; 8 bases fit TRBD1. Germline-derived CDR1 and CDR2 are SGHRS and YFSETQ. The ends lost 2 bases at V and 1 base at J; junction bases unmatched: 4. There are 15 residues in the CDR3. The CDR3 region has the DNA TGCGCCAGCAGCTTCGGGACAGGCGGGAACACTGAAGCTTTCTTT. Amino acid sequence: CASSFGTGGNTEAFF.

The chain combines TRBV30 with TRBJ2-1, with TRBD1 matching over 7 bases. Per the germline V gene, CDR1 is GTSNPN and CDR2 is SVGIG (reference sequence). The ends lost 0 bases at V and 6 bases at J; junction bases unmatched: 2. CDR3 length: 13 residues. CDR3 amino acids: CAWSVSGGNEQFF. In nucleotides, the CDR3 is TGTGCCTGGAGTGTATCAGGGGGCAATGAGCAGTTCTTC.

This clone was recorded only once. J is TRBJ2-1 and V is TRBV4-1; D unclear. There are 14 residues in the CDR3. Trimming left V 0 bases short and J 4 bases short, with 7 bases between. The germline V gene encodes CDR1 MGHRA and CDR2 YSYEKL. Here the CDR3 DNA reads TGCGCCAGCAGCCAAGACTCACTGTACAATGAGCAGTTCTTC. Translation: CASSQDSLYNEQFF.

This chain joins TRBV15 and TRBJ2-2; 7 bases are shared with TRBD1. CDR3 length: 13 residues. Germline CDR1 and CDR2: LNHNV and YYDKDF (reference sequence). The J segment lost 0 bases and the V segment lost 11 bases, leaving 3 bases of the junction unmatched. The CDR3, as DNA: TGTGCCGCCGGGACAGCGAACACCGGGGAGCTGTTTTTT. Translation gives CAAGTANTGELFF.

The CDR3 DNA is TGTGCCAGCCATAGCGGGAGGGCTTCCTACAATGAGCAGTTCTTC. Its translation: CASHSGRASYNEQFF. The genes are TRBV28 and TRBJ2-1, with TRBD2 identical over 11 bases. The CDR3 has 15 residues. Germline CDR1 and CDR2: MDHEN and SYDVKM. V lost 8 bases to trimming and J lost 1 base; unmatched junction nucleotides: 4.

This clone was found a few times. The chain has TRBV28 and TRBJ1-5; TRBD1 might be the D (5 bases). V lost 4 bases and J 4 bases, leaving 11 bases between the germline ends. Germline CDR1 reads MDHEN; CDR2 reads SYDVKM. The CDR3 is made up of 14 amino acids. CDR3 in amino acids: CASSSQGMNQPQHF. The CDR3 bases are TGTGCCAGCAGTTCCCAGGGCATGAATCAGCCCCAGCATTTT.

The chain joins TRBV7-8 to TRBJ2-1; 10 nucleotides match TRBD2. The CDR3 runs 17 residues. The germline gives CDR1 SGHVS, CDR2 FQNEAQ. The ends lost 3 bases at V and 4 bases at J; junction bases unmatched: 9. The CDR3 sequence is CASSFPRGGLAYNEQFF. As DNA, the CDR3 is TGTGCCAGCAGCTTCCCGCGGGGGGGACTAGCGTACAATGAGCAGTTCTTC.

This chain uses TRBV5-5 with TRBJ1-2; D not certain. The ends were cut back, 0 bases at V and 5 bases at J, with 5 bases in the middle. The CDR3 loop spans 12 amino acids. Germline V gene lookup returns CDR1 SGHKS and CDR2 YYEKEE (reference sequence). The CDR3 here is CASSLEGYGYTF. CDR3 nucleotide sequence: TGTGCCAGCAGCTTGGAGGGATATGGCTACACCTTC.

A few counts support this clone. The V and J genes are TRBV28 and TRBJ2-7; 9 nucleotides agree with TRBD1. V dropped 4 bases and J dropped 4; count of bases not matched to a gene: 2. CDR3 length: 13 residues. Germline V gene lookup returns CDR1 MDHEN and CDR2 SYDVKM. The CDR3 spells CASSYRGQYEQYV. The CDR3 region has the DNA TGTGCCAGCAGTTACAGGGGGCAGTACGAGCAGTACGTC.

J is TRBJ2-5 and V is TRBV4-1; D uncertain. The CDR3 loop spans 14 amino acids. V lost 1 base and J 3 bases, leaving 9 bases between the germline ends. Germline V gene data show CDR1 as MGHRA and CDR2 as YSYEKL. CDR3 loop: CASSQVSQKETQYF. As DNA, the CDR3 is TGCGCCAGCAGCCAAGTTTCACAGAAAGAGACCCAGTACTTC.

The chain couples TRBV30 to TRBJ1-1; 7 positions agree with TRBD1. V trimming: 4 bases; J trimming: 2 bases; junction bases outside the gene matches: 7. Germline V lookup: CDR1 GTSNPN, CDR2 SVGIG (reference sequence). The length of the CDR3 is 14 residues. The CDR3 loop is CAWTGTDFNTEAFF. CDR3 sequence (DNA): TGTGCCTGGACCGGGACAGATTTTAACACTGAAGCTTTCTTT.

This chain connects TRBV4-1 to TRBJ2-5; no reliable D call. Germline CDR1 MGHRA, CDR2 YSYEKL. The CDR3 contains 15 residues. Trimming removed 0 bases at V and 5 bases at J, with 13 bases between. This CDR3 is CASSQDLNGVETQYF. The CDR3 DNA reads TGCGCCAGCAGCCAAGATCTTAATGGGGTGGAGACCCAGTACTTC.

The DNA for the CDR3 is TGCGCCAGCAGCTTGGGGGACCCCAACTATGGCTACACCTTC. It encodes CASSLGDPNYGYTF. The chain joins TRBV5-1 to TRBJ1-2; D may be TRBD1 (5 bases). Per the germline V gene, CDR1 is SGHRS and CDR2 is YFSETQ. The V and J ends lost 0 bases and 2 bases respectively, with 8 bases between them. CDR3 length: 14 residues.

V usage is TRBV6-6 and J usage is TRBJ1-1; D ambiguous. V dropped 2 bases and J dropped 0 bases, with 13 bases sitting between them. The CDR3 length is 16 residues. Germline values: CDR1 MNHNY, CDR2 SVGAGI (reference sequence). Here the CDR3 reads CASSYGINSMNTEAFF. The CDR3 DNA sequence: TGTGCCAGCAGTTACGGGATTAACAGTATGAACACTGAAGCTTTCTTT.

The V gene is TRBV2, the J gene TRBJ2-3; 8 bases map to TRBD2. The junction had 7 bases not matched to a gene; V was cut back by 11 bases and J by 3 bases. Germline V gives CDR1 SNHLY, CDR2 FYNNEI. This CDR3 has 13 amino acids. The CDR3, as DNA: TGTGCCTCACTAGCGGTGCTAACAGATACGCAGTATTTT. Protein product: CASLAVLTDTQYF. Combining the CDR3 with reference TRBV2 and TRBJ2-3 gives the whole variable domain EPEVTQTPSHQVTQMGQEVILRCVPISNHLYFYWYRQILGQKVEFLVSFYNNEISEKSEIFDDQFSVERPDGSNFTLKIRSTKLEDSAMYFCASLAVLTDTQYFGPGTRLTVL.

This clone showed up many times. The chain joins TRBV6-6 to TRBJ1-6; maybe TRBD1 (5 bases). The CDR3 is 13 residues long. Between the trimmed V and J ends, which lost 10 bases and 8 bases, there was a span of 15 bases. Looked up from germline, CDR1 is MNHNY and CDR2 is SVGAGI (reference sequence). This CDR3 is CATILGLDSPLHF. The CDR3 DNA is TGTGCCACCATACTGGGACTCGATTCACCCCTCCACTTT.

J is TRBJ1-4 and V is TRBV6-5; D may be TRBD1 (5 bases). This CDR3 has 16 amino acids. CDR1 and CDR2 (germline): MNHEY, SVGAGI. Trimming removed 0 bases at V and 8 bases at J, with 16 bases between. CDR3 sequence: CASSYSWAGMDEKLFF. As DNA, the CDR3 is TGTGCCAGCAGTTACTCGTGGGCAGGGATGGACGAAAAACTGTTTTTT.

V and J are TRBV10-1 and TRBJ2-7; the match to TRBD2 covers 7 bases. The junction had 6 bases not matched to a gene; V was cut back by 7 bases and J by 3 bases. The CDR3 is made up of 13 amino acids. The germline V gene has CDR1 WNHNN and CDR2 SYGVQD (reference sequence). CDR3 amino acids: CASNPGRGYEQYF. CDR3 sequence (DNA): TGCGCCAGCAATCCAGGGAGGGGCTACGAGCAGTACTTC.

This clone was counted between two and nine times. V gene TRBV7-2 combines with J gene TRBJ2-1; 14 positions agree with TRBD2. In germline, CDR1 is SGHTA, CDR2 FQGNSA. The junction had 6 bases not matched to a gene; V was cut back by 5 bases and J by 9 bases. This CDR3 spans 15 amino acids. The CDR3 protein is CASSKSGTSGSEQFF. The CDR3 nucleotides read TGTGCCAGCAGCAAATCCGGGACTAGCGGGAGTGAGCAGTTCTTC.

V usage is TRBV6-5 and J usage is TRBJ1-2; D remains unclear. This CDR3 contains 13 residues. The germline V gene encodes CDR1 MNHEY and CDR2 SVGAGI. Deletions cut 2 bases from V and 4 bases from J, with 8 bases between. The CDR3 DNA is TGTGCCAGCAGTTACATAGGGCTCTATGGCTACACCTTC. It translates to CASSYIGLYGYTF.

The gene calls are TRBV5-4 and TRBJ2-2; D remains unclear. Germline assignment: CDR1 SGHNT and CDR2 YYREEE (reference sequence). V was shortened by 2 bases and J by 2 bases, with 7 bases between the two germline ends. The CDR3 is 14 residues long. CDR3 loop: CASSFGPNTGELFF. Here the CDR3 DNA reads TGTGCCAGCAGCTTCGGACCTAACACCGGGGAGCTGTTTTTT.

This sequence joins TRBV5-4 and TRBJ1-5, with D unresolved. The length of the CDR3 is 15 residues. The germline gives CDR1 SGHNT, CDR2 YYREEE (reference sequence). Trimming removed 1 base at V and 11 bases at J, with 19 bases between. The chain's CDR3 is CASSLWQEGRSAQHF. The CDR3 DNA follows: TGTGCCAGCAGCTTGTGGCAGGAGGGCCGATCAGCCCAGCATTTT.

As for this clone: Other DNA sequences of this sample code for an identical CDR3. This chain uses TRBV27 with TRBJ1-1; a possible D gene is TRBD1 (6 bases). Germline V lookup: CDR1 MNHEY, CDR2 SMNVEV (reference sequence). V lost 5 bases and J 5 bases, leaving 15 bases between the germline ends. The CDR3 is made up of 14 amino acids. The CDR3 region is CASSLIGGETEAFF. CDR3 in DNA: TGTGCCAGCAGTCTAATAGGGGGGGAAACTGAAGCTTTCTTT.

The genes are TRBV9 and TRBJ1-3; the D is unclear. This CDR3 is built from 10 residues. V lost 5 bases and J 3 bases, leaving 0 bases between the germline ends. Per germline, CDR1 SGDLS and CDR2 YYNGEE. CDR3 loop: CASSGNTIYF. The DNA of the CDR3 is TGTGCCAGCAGTGGAAACACCATATATTTT.

The V call is TRBV5-1, the J call TRBJ1-4; D is perhaps TRBD1 (6 bases). The ends were cut back, 4 bases at V and 6 bases at J, with 16 bases in the middle. The CDR3 runs to 15 residues. CDR1 and CDR2 from the germline V gene are SGHRS and YFSETQ. The CDR3 DNA sequence: TGCGCCAGCAGCGCCGTACAGGGATTAGATGAAAAACTGTTTTTT. This codes for CASSAVQGLDEKLFF.

This chain uses TRBV2 with TRBJ2-1, with TRBD2 identical over 11 bases. The CDR3 spans 15 residues. Trimming at V came to 5 bases and at J to 4 bases, leaving 4 bases not matched to a gene. CDR1 SNHLY and CDR2 FYNNEI come from the germline V gene. The CDR3 nucleotides read TGTGCCAGCAGTCGACTAGCGGGAAGATACAATGAGCAGTTCTTC. Translation gives CASSRLAGRYNEQFF.

The V gene is TRBV5-6, the J gene TRBJ1-2; tentatively, D is TRBD1 (6 bases). Between the trimmed V and J ends, which lost 6 bases and 4 bases, there was a span of 22 bases. Germline-derived CDR1 and CDR2 are SGHDT and YYEEEE. The CDR3 extends over 16 amino acids. The CDR3 spells CASTTQGPILGYGYTF. The CDR3 DNA reads as TGTGCCAGCACCACACAGGGACCCATTCTCGGCTATGGCTACACCTTC.

This chain links TRBV5-6 with TRBJ2-7; 10 positions agree with TRBD1. Germline V gene data show CDR1 as SGHDT and CDR2 as YYEEEE. After removal of 4 bases from V and 2 bases from J, the junction contained 3 bases not matched to a gene. There are 14 residues in the CDR3. The CDR3 DNA reads as TGTGCCAGCAGCCCCGGGACAGGGGCCTACGAGCAGTACTTC. Translating gives CASSPGTGAYEQYF.

This chain uses TRBV18 with TRBJ1-5; TRBD1 aligns across 12 bases. This CDR3 contains 18 residues. Germline V lookup: CDR1 KGHSH, CDR2 LQKENI. J gave up 1 base and V 6 bases, and 10 bases lay outside the gene matches. CDR3 nucleotides: TGTGCCAGCTCCCTTCCGGGACAGGGGGCCATCAGCAATCAGCCCCAGCATTTT. Its protein is CASSLPGQGAISNQPQHF. Supplemented by reference TRBV18 and TRBJ1-5, the full variable domain reads NAGVMQNPRHLVRRRGQEARLRCSPMKGHSHVYWYRQLPEEGLKFMVYLQKENIIDESGMPKERFSAEFPKEGPSILRIQQVVRGDSAAYFCASSLPGQGAISNQPQHFGDGTRLSIL.

The chain carries TRBV28 and TRBJ1-5, with D tentatively TRBD1 (5 bases). The germline CDR1 and CDR2 sequences are MDHEN and SYDVKM. V was trimmed by 5 bases and J by 8 bases, leaving 13 bases between them. The CDR3 loop spans 13 amino acids. The DNA for the CDR3 is TGTGCCAGCAGTACGGGGGGTTGGGAGCCCCAGCATTTT. This encodes CASSTGGWEPQHF.

The gene calls are TRBV9 and TRBJ2-5, with D possibly TRBD2 on 5 matching bases. CDR3 size: 13 residues. Trimming removed 2 bases at V and 5 bases at J, with 10 bases between. Germline-derived CDR1 and CDR2 are SGDLS and YYNGEE. The CDR3 is CASSVPPGETQYF. DNA for the CDR3: TGTGCCAGCAGCGTCCCGCCGGGGGAGACCCAGTACTTC.